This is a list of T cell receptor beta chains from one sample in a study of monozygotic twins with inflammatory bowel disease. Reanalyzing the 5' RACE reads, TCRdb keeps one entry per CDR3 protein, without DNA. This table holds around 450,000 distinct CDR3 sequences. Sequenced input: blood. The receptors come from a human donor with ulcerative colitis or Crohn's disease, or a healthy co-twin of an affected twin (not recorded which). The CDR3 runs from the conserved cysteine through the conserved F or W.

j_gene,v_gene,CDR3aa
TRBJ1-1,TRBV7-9,CASSGQAAEAFF
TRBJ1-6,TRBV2,CASTGQGGSPLHF
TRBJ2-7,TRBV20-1,CSARGSTGGPSYEQYF
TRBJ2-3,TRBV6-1,CASTQKGDFSGASTDTQYF
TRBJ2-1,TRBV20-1,CSARESTGGRNEQFF
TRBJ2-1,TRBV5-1,CASSFGAGAYNEQFF
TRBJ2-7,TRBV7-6,CASSLDSLSYEQYF
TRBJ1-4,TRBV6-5,CASSFSFSNEKLFF
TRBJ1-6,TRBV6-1,CASSTEGTGPSPLHF
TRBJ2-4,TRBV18,CASSPPADTKGNIQYF
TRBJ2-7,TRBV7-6,CASSLGPPPNEQYF
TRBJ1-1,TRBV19,CASSMGQVFNTEAFF
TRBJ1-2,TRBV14,CASSPGNYGYTF
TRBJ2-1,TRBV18,CASDTGTSGFNEQFF
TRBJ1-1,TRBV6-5,CASSYSASQNTEAFF
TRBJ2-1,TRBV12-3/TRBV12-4,CASSPTGGAYNEQFF
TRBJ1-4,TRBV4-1,CASSQDGTGGYEKLFF
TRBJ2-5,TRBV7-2,CASSPNRQGLLQETQYF
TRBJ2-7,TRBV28,CASSVSGLGGYEQYF
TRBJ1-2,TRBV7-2,CASSLITLLGAHGYTF
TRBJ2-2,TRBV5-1,CASSFTGQGTGELFF
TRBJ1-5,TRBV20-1,CSATGTNKRQPQHF
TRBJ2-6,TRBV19,CASSIGSGANVLTF
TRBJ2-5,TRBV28,CASSQGGIGETQYF
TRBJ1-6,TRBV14,CASSHQGSYNSPLHF
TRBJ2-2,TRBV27,CASSLGQGDGELFF
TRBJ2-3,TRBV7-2,CASSETRGGWGTDTQYF
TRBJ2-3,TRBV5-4,CASSSPLAGGTDTQYF
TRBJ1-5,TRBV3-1,CASSPDGGNQPQHF
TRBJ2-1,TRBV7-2,CASSWPTGGATSYNEQFF
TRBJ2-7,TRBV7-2,CASSLVVAGAGQYF
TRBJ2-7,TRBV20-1,CSASSGAGTGFYEQYF
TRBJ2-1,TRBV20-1,CSCLAGGTGSYNEQFF
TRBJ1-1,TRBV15,CATSREPGEAFF
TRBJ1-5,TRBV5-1,CASRGGDDQPQHF
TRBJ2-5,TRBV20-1,CSASRSAAQETQYF
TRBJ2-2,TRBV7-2,CASSLFGTATTGELFF
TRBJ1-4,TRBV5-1,CASSLLPATNEKLFF
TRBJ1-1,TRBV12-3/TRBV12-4,CASSFRTSTEAFF
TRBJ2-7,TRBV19,CASSRGLPSSYEQYF
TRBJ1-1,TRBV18,CASSTRQGLRENTEAFF
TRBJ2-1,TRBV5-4,CASTETRDRGSNEQFF
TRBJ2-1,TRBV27,CASSHGTFSYNEQFF
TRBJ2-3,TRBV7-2,CASSSRLAGGSGDTQYF
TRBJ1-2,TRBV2,CASTEGTAGGGYTF
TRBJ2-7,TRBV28,CASSLSPSGGQYF
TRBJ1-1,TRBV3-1,CASSQDLRTGMEAFF
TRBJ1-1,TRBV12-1,CASSFAVRTEAFF
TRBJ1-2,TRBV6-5,CASSYTLTEDYGYTF
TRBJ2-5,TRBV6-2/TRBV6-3,CASSYRRETQYF
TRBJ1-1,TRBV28,CASSSQSGVLVTEAFF
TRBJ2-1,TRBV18,CASSSMGDSPVKFF
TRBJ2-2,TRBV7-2,CASSLNSARGTGELFF
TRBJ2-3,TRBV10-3,CAISKRGTYTDTQYF
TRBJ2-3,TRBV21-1,CASSRKRGASTDTQYF